The T cell receptor (beta chain) described here comes from a study of T cells in Graves' hyperthyroidism and ophthalmopathy. Regarding the study as a whole: Most clonotypes that expanded in the thyroid above 0.001 also showed up in blood. Ophthalmopathy got predicted by the model a median around 6.6 months before its onset.

To note about this clonotype: Its antigen is as yet unknown.

Using RNA transcripts as the source, TCR beta CDR3 regions were amplified. The study used the HTBI primer set for a first-round RT-PCR of the TCR CDR3. TCRdb used MiXCR to reprocess the multiplex PCR reads, holding one entry per CDR3 protein. This sample yields about half a million distinct CDR3 sequences, of which approximately 24% are seen a single time; roughly 10% belongs to the top ten. In germline, CDR1 is MNHEY, CDR2 SVGAGI. V lost 0 bases to trimming and J lost 2 bases, with 5 bases between them. The CDR3 is 13 residues long. Diagnoses used clinical symptoms, serum thyroxine and TRAb, thyroid ultrasound and orbital computed tomography.

This sequence joins TRBV6-5 and TRBJ2-7; D not resolved. Sequences were obtained from blood. The receptor was derived from a woman aged 30 to 39 with Graves' ophthalmopathy. CDR3 residues: CASSYSTAYEQYF. The CDR3 region has the DNA TGTGCCAGCAGTTACTCGACCGCCTACGAGCAGTACTTC.